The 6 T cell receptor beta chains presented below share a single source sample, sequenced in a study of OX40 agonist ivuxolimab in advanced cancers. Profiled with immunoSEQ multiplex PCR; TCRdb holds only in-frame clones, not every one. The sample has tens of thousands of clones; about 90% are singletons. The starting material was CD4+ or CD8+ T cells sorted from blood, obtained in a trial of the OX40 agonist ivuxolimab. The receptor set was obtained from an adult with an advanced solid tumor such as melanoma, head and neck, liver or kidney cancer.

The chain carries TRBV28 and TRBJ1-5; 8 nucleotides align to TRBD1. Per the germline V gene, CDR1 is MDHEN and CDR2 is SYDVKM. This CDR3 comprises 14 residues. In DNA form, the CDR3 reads TGTGCAGCAGTCGACAGGGGAACCGATCAGCCCCAGCATTTT. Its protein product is CAAVDRGTDQPQHF.

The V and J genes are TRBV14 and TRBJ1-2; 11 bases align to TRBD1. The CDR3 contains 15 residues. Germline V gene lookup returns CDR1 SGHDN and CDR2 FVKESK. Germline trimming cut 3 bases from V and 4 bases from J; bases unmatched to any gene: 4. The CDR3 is CASSQAGTGGYGYTF. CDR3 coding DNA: TGTGCCAGCAGCCAGGCTGGGACAGGGGGCTATGGCTACACCTTC.

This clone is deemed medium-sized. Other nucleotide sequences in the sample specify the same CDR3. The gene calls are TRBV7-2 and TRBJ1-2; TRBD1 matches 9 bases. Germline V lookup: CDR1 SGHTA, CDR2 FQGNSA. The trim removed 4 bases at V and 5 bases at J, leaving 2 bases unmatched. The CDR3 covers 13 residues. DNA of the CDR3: TGTGCCAGCAGCTCAGGACAGGGGTATGGCTACACCTTC. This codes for CASSSGQGYGYTF. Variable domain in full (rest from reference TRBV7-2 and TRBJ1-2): GAGVSQSPSNKVTEKGKDVELRCDPISGHTALYWYRQSLGQGLEFLIYFQGNSAPDKSGLPSDRFSAERTGGSVSTLTIQRTQQEDSAVYLCASSSGQGYGYTFGSGTRLTVV.

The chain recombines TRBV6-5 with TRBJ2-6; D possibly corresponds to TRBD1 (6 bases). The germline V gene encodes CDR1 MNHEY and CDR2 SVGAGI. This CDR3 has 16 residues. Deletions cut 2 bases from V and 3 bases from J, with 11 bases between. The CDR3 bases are TGTGCCAGCAGTTACCACACAGGGTTTGGGGCCAACGTCCTGACTTTC. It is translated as CASSYHTGFGANVLTF.

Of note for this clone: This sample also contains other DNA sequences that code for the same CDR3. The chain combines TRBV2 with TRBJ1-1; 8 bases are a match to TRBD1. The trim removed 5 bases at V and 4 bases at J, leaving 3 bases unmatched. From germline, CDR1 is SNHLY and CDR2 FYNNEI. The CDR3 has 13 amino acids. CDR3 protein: CASSPTGGTEAFF. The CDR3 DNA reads TGTGCCAGCAGTCCTACAGGGGGCACTGAAGCTTTCTTT.

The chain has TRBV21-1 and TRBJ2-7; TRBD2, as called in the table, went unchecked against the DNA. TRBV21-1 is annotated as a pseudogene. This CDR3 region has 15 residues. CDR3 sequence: CASSKVGKKPYEQYF. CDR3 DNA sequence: TGTGCCAGCAGCAAAGTCGGGAAGAAACCCTACGAGCAGTACTTC.